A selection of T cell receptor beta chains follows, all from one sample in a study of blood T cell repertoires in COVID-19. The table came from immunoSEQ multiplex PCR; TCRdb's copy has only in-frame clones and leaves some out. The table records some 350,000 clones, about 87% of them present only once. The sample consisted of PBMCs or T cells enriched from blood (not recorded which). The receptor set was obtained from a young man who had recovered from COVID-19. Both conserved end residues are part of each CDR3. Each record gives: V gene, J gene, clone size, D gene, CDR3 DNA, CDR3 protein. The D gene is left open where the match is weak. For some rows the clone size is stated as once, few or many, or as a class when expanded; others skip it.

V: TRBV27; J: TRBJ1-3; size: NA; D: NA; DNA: TGTGCCAGCAGTGTGTATGGTTCATGGGGGCGCAGTGGAAACACCATATATTTT; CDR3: CASSVYGSWGRSGNTIYF
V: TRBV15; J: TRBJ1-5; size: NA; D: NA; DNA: TGTGCCACCAGCACAGCTGTACACCCGGGAGGGTTTGGCAATCAGCCCCAGCATTTT; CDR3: CATSTAVHPGGFGNQPQHF
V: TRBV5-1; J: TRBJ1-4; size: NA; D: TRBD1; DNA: TGCGCCAGCAGCTTCCGACAGGGGGTTAATGAAAAACTGTTTTTT; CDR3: CASSFRQGVNEKLFF
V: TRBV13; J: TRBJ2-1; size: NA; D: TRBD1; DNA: TGTGCCAGCAGCCGCGACAGGGGCTACAATGAGCAGTTCTTC; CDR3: CASSRDRGYNEQFF
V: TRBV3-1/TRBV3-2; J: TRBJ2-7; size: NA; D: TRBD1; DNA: TGTGCCAGCAGCCAAGATAGCAGGGGGCTATTAACCTACGAGCAGTACTTC; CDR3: CASSQDSRGLLTYEQYF
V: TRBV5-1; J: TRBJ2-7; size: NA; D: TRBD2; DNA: TGCGCCAGCAGCCTCACTAGCGGGGGCACCTACGAGCAGTACTTC; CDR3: CASSLTSGGTYEQYF
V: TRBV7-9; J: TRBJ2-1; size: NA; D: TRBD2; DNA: TGTGCCAGCAGCTCCTACAGCGGGGGGGCCAACAATGAGCAGTTCTTC; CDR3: CASSSYSGGANNEQFF
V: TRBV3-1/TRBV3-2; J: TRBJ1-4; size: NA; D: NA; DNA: TGTGCCAGCAGCGAAGGAGGGGACGGGGGAGGAGAAAAACTGTTTTTT; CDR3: CASSEGGDGGGEKLFF
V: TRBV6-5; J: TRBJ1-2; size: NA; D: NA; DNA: TGTGCCAGCAGTCCGACAGGTAGCTATGGCTACACCTTC; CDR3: CASSPTGSYGYTF
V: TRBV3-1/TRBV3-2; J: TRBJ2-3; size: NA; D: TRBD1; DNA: TGTGCCAGCAGCCAAGATGGGACAGGGGGCAGGGCAGATACGCAGTATTTT; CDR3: CASSQDGTGGRADTQYF
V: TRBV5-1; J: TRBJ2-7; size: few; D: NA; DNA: TGCGCCAGCAGCTCAACCTACGAGCAGTACTTC; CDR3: CASSSTYEQYF
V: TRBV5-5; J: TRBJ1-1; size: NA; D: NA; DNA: TGTGCCAGCAGAAAGACAGGCGTCGGAATGGACACTGAAGCTTTCTTT; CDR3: CASRKTGVGMDTEAFF
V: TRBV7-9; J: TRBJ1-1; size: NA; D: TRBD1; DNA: TGTGCCAGCAGCTATCACCAGGGGGCGTACACTGAAGCTTTCTTT; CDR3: CASSYHQGAYTEAFF
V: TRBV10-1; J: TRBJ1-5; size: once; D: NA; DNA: TGCGCCACCTCGACAGGCCCCAATCAGCCCCAGCATTTT; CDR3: CATSTGPNQPQHF
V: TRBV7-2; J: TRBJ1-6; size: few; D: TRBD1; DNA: TGTGCCAGCAGCTCAAATCCCGGGACAGTAACACCCCTCCACTTT; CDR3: CASSSNPGTVTPLHF
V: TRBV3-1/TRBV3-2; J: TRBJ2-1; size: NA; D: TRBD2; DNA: TGTGCCAGCAGCCTCCCTTTGACTAGCGGGGGAGAGCAGTTCTTC; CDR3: CASSLPLTSGGEQFF
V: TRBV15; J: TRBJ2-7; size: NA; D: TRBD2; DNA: TGTGCCACCAGCAGAGGTACTAGCGGATTCTACGAGCAGTACTTC; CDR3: CATSRGTSGFYEQYF
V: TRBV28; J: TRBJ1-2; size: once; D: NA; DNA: TGTGCCAACTCGAAAGCAGGGCGCTATGGCTACACCTTC; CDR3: CANSKAGRYGYTF
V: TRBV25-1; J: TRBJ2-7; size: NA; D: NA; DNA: TGTGCCAGCAGTGAGGGCAGCCGTTCCTACGAGCAGTACTTC; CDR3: CASSEGSRSYEQYF
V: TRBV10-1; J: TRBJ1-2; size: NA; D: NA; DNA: TGCGCCAGCAGTGACGGTGAATCTAACTATGGCTACACCTTC; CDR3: CASSDGESNYGYTF
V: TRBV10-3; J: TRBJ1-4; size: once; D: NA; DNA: TGTGCCATCAGTGAGCAGGGTGGGGGGAATGAAAAACTGTTTTTT; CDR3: CAISEQGGGNEKLFF
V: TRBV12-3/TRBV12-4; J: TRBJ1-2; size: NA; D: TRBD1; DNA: TGTGCCAGCAGTTACAGGGGTTCCTATGGCTACACCTTC; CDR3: CASSYRGSYGYTF